These T cell receptor beta chains were read from a single sample in a study of CD8 T cells in Susac syndrome. TCRdb itself ran the immunoSEQ multiplex PCR reads through MiXCR, one entry per CDR3 protein. This sample has under 300,000 distinct CDR3 sequences, with 90% to 96% found just once. Sample: CD4+ T cells from PBMCs. The receptors come from a human donor with Susac syndrome. The CDR3 runs from the conserved cysteine through the conserved F or W. D genes are given only for firm matches. Where a row states a size, it is once, few, many or the class of an expanded clone; other rows omit it.

d_call,v_call,clone_size,j_call,cdr3_aa,cdr3_nt
NA,TRBV1,NA,TRBJ2-7,CTSSLLVSGVAYEQYF,TGCACCAGCAGCCTGCTTGTTTCGGGAGTAGCCTACGAGCAGTACTTC
NA,TRBV23-1,NA,TRBJ1-2,CASSQSWDNYGYTF,TGCGCCAGCAGTCAATCGTGGGACAACTATGGCTACACCTTC
TRBD1,TRBV24-1,NA,TRBJ2-3,CATSAGTANTDTQYF,TGTGCCACCAGCGCCGGGACAGCGAACACAGATACGCAGTATTTT
TRBD1,TRBV4-1,NA,TRBJ1-2,CASSQLYSQGARTF,TGCGCCAGCAGCCAACTTTACTCACAGGGGGCGCGAACCTTC
NA,TRBV20-1,NA,TRBJ1-5,CSARDRANQPQHF,TGCAGTGCTAGAGACAGGGCAAATCAGCCCCAGCATTTT
NA,TRBV4-1,NA,TRBJ2-1,CASSQDWTNLGDEQFF,TGCGCCAGCAGCCAAGATTGGACCAACCTGGGGGATGAGCAGTTCTTC
TRBD1,TRBV20-1,NA,TRBJ2-7,CSAPRGQGAWEQYF,TGCAGTGCTCCCCGAGGACAGGGGGCTTGGGAGCAGTACTTC
NA,TRBV4-1,NA,TRBJ1-2,CASRLLDSNYGYTF,TGCGCCAGCAGACTTTTAGATTCTAACTATGGCTACACCTTC
TRBD2,TRBV20-1,NA,TRBJ2-3,CSASFSGTTDTQYF,TGCAGTGCTAGTTTTAGCGGGACTACCGATACGCAGTATTTT
TRBD2,TRBV27,NA,TRBJ2-2,CASTTRGTSDFTGELFF,TGTGCCAGCACTACCCGGGGAACTAGCGACTTCACCGGGGAGCTGTTTTTT
NA,TRBV19,NA,TRBJ2-7,CASSADRVGEQYF,TGTGCCAGTAGTGCGGACCGGGTGGGAGAGCAGTACTTC
NA,TRBV14,NA,TRBJ1-4,CASSWDPLGEKLFF,TGTGCCAGCAGTTGGGACCCCCTGGGTGAAAAACTGTTTTTT
TRBD2,TRBV4-1,NA,TRBJ2-7,CASSQPSGRIYEQYF,TGCGCCAGCAGCCAACCCAGCGGGAGGATCTACGAGCAGTACTTC
NA,TRBV30,NA,TRBJ2-7,CAWSVWRKTSYEQYF,TGTGCCTGGAGTGTATGGAGAAAGACTTCCTACGAGCAGTACTTC
TRBD1,TRBV28,NA,TRBJ2-1,CASSSGQGVYNEQFF,TGTGCCAGTTCCTCGGGACAGGGGGTTTACAATGAGCAGTTCTTC
NA,TRBV28,NA,TRBJ2-1,CASRSIHKSSYNEQFF,TGTGCCAGCAGATCGATACACAAGAGCTCCTACAATGAGCAGTTCTTC
TRBD2,TRBV7-9,once,TRBJ2-7,CASGTGTSLYEQYF,TGTGCCAGCGGGACCGGGACTAGTCTCTACGAGCAGTACTTC
NA,TRBV6-2/TRBV6-3,NA,TRBJ2-1,CASRTLAGEQFF,TGTGCCAGCAGGACGCTTGCAGGGGAGCAGTTCTTC
TRBD2,TRBV29-1,NA,TRBJ2-3,CSSGTSGSRADTQYF,TGCAGCTCCGGGACTAGCGGGAGTCGGGCAGATACGCAGTATTTT
NA,TRBV28,NA,TRBJ1-5,CASSLSPDSYSNQPQHF,TGTGCCAGCAGTTTATCTCCGGACAGTTATAGCAATCAGCCCCAGCATTTT
TRBD1,TRBV27,NA,TRBJ2-4,CASSLAGTGRSVIQYF,TGTGCCAGCAGTTTGGCCGGGACAGGGCGTTCTGTGATTCAGTACTTC
TRBD1,TRBV28,once,TRBJ1-2,CASSTWTGGNGYTF,TGTGCCAGCAGTACCTGGACAGGGGGAAATGGCTACACCTTC
NA,TRBV24-1,NA,TRBJ2-3,CATRRTNTDTQYF,TGTGCCACCAGGAGGACTAATACAGATACGCAGTATTTT
NA,TRBV12-3/TRBV12-4,NA,TRBJ1-1,CASRPTVNTEAFF,TGTGCCAGCAGACCGACAGTGAACACTGAAGCTTTCTTT
TRBD2,TRBV28,NA,TRBJ2-7,CASSSGLGSSYEQYF,TGTGCCAGCAGTTCGGGACTAGGGAGCTCCTACGAGCAGTACTTC
TRBD2,TRBV29-1,NA,TRBJ2-3,CSVGGLAGGPEQYF,TGCAGCGTGGGGGGCCTAGCGGGAGGGCCTGAGCAGTATTTT
NA,TRBV5-1,once,TRBJ1-1,CASVPNMGNTEAFF,TGCGCCAGCGTCCCTAATATGGGGAACACTGAAGCTTTCTTT
NA,TRBV20-1,NA,TRBJ2-7,CSARSPPSYEQYF,TGCAGTGCTAGATCGCCACCCTCCTACGAGCAGTACTTC
NA,TRBV24-1,once,TRBJ1-1,CATRESVRTEAFF,TGTGCCACCCGGGAGAGCGTGAGGACTGAAGCTTTCTTT
TRBD1,TRBV12-3/TRBV12-4,NA,TRBJ1-2,CASSRDRSYGYTF,TGTGCCAGTAGTCGGGACAGATCCTATGGCTACACCTTC
NA,TRBV14,NA,TRBJ2-1,CASSQDLGETLGNEQFF,TGTGCCAGCAGCCAAGATCTCGGGGAAACTCTTGGGAATGAGCAGTTCTTC
NA,TRBV2,NA,TRBJ1-2,CASSEQDPPLGGYTF,TGTGCCAGCAGTGAGCAGGACCCCCCCCTGGGCGGCTACACCTTC
TRBD1,TRBV30,NA,TRBJ2-3,CAWNSQGVSDTQYF,TGTGCCTGGAACTCACAGGGGGTCTCAGATACGCAGTATTTT
NA,TRBV9,NA,TRBJ1-1,CASSAGHLNTEAFF,TGTGCCAGCAGCGCGGGACACCTGAACACTGAAGCTTTCTTT
NA,TRBV7-3,NA,TRBJ2-2,CASSLSQGRTGELFF,TGTGCCAGCAGCTTAAGTCAGGGTCGTACCGGGGAGCTGTTTTTT
NA,TRBV27,NA,TRBJ1-2,CASSLAGRNYGYTF,TGTGCCAGCAGTTTGGCGGGGCGGAACTATGGCTACACCTTC
NA,TRBV29-1,NA,TRBJ1-2,CSVELLDGYTF,TGCAGCGTTGAATTATTGGATGGCTACACCTTC
TRBD2,TRBV25-1,NA,TRBJ2-1,CASSESSGLAGPRNEQFF,TGTGCCAGCAGTGAATCCTCTGGACTAGCGGGCCCCCGGAATGAGCAGTTCTTC
NA,TRBV18,NA,TRBJ1-5,CASSPGEKSNQPQHF,TGTGCCAGCTCACCAGGGGAGAAATCCAATCAGCCCCAGCATTTT
NA,TRBV19,NA,TRBJ2-7,CASSDRNYEQYF,TGTGCCAGTAGTGATCGGAACTACGAGCAGTACTTC
NA,TRBV9,NA,TRBJ1-2,CASSPGEVYGYTF,TGTGCCAGCAGCCCCGGGGAGGTCTATGGCTACACCTTC
TRBD1,TRBV2,NA,TRBJ2-7,CASRTGGYEQYF,TGTGCCAGCAGGACAGGGGGGTACGAGCAGTACTTC